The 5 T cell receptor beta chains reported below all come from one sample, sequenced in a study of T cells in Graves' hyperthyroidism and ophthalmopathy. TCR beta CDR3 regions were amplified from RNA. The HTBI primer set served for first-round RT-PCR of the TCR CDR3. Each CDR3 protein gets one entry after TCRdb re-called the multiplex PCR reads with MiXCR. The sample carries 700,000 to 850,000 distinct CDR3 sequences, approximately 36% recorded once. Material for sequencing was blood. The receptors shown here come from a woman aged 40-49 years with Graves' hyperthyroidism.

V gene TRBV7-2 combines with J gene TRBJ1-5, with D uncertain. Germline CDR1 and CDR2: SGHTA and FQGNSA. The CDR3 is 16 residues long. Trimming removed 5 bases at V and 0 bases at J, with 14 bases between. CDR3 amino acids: CASSQDLGYSNQPQHF. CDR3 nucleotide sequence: TGTGCCAGCAGCCAAGATTTGGGATATAGCAATCAGCCCCAGCATTTT.

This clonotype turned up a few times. CDR3 in amino acids: CASSFLRAEQYF. In DNA form, the CDR3 reads TGTGCCAGCAGCTTTTTGAGGGCCGAGCAGTACTTC. The V and J genes are TRBV13 and TRBJ2-7, with D perhaps TRBD2 (5 bases). V lost 3 bases and J 6 bases, leaving 9 bases between the germline ends. Germline values: CDR1 PRHDT, CDR2 FYEKMQ (reference sequence). This CDR3 has 12 residues. Combining the CDR3 with reference TRBV13 and TRBJ2-7 gives the whole variable domain AAGVIQSPRHLIKEKRETATLKCYPIPRHDTVYWYQQGPGQDPQFLISFYEKMQSDKGSIPDRFSAQQFSDYHSELNMSSLELGDSALYFCASSFLRAEQYFGPGTRLTVT.

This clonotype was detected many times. CDR3 protein: CAAGRVEGGYTF. CDR3 nucleotide sequence: TGTGCCGCAGGGCGGGTTGAAGGGGGCTACACCTTC. The chain links TRBV6-5 to TRBJ1-2; tentatively, D is TRBD1 (5 bases). The CDR3 has 12 amino acids. V lost 11 bases and J lost 8, with 18 bases in between. Germline lookup yields CDR1 MNHEY and CDR2 SVGAGI.

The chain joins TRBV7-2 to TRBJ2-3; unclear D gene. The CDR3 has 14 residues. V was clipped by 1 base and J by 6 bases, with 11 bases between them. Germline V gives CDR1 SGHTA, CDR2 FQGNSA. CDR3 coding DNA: TGTGCCAGCAGCTTAGGTGTCAGTGGGGATACGCAGTATTTT. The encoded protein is CASSLGVSGDTQYF.

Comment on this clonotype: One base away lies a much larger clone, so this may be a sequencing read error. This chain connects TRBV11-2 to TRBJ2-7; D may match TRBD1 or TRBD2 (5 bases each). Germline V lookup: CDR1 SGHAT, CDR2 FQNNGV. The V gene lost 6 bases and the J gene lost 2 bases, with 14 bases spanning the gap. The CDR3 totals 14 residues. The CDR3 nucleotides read TGTGCCAGCAGGGGACGCTCAGACCCCTACGAGCAGTACTTC. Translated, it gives CASRGRSDPYEQYF. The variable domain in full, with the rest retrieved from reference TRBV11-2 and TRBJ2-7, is EAGVAQSPRYKIIEKRQSVAFWCNPISGHATLYWYQQILGQGPKLLIQFQNNGVVDDSQLPKDRFSAERLKGVDSTLKIQPAKLEDSAVYLCASRGRSDPYEQYFGPGTRLTVT.